Following are 10 T cell receptor beta chains from one sample sequenced in a study of radiotherapy plus CTLA-4 blockade in lung cancer. The assay was immunoSEQ multiplex PCR, and TCRdb's table has in-frame clones only and misses some. Of more than 90,000 clones in the sample, roughly 74% are singletons; the top ten hold approximately 5.5%. This material consisted of peripheral blood, taken from a patient treated with radiotherapy plus ipilimumab. The origin of the receptors is a human donor with non-small cell lung cancer who had a partial response to radiotherapy plus ipilimumab.

V and J are TRBV28 and TRBJ2-2, with 7 bases that match TRBD2. The V segment lost 5 bases and the J segment 0 bases; nucleotides outside the gene matches: 6. There are 16 residues in the CDR3. Germline-derived CDR1 and CDR2 are MDHEN and SYDVKM. The CDR3 reads CASSLTSAANTGELFF. As DNA, the CDR3 is TGTGCCAGCAGTCTAACTAGCGCCGCGAACACCGGGGAGCTGTTTTTT.

The sample holds a few counts of this clone. The chain carries TRBV18 and TRBJ1-2; the D is unclear. The CDR3 length is 11 residues. V was trimmed by 5 bases and J by 6 bases, leaving 7 bases between them. CDR1 and CDR2 from the germline V gene are KGHSH and LQKENI. The CDR3 DNA follows: TGTGCCAGCTCAGCTAAAGATGGCTACACCTTC. The encoded protein is CASSAKDGYTF.

In its sample, this clone was seen once. At one of its ends the junction is not consistent with the germline gene, which may arise from a read error. The rearrangement joins TRBV7-2 to TRBJ1-2; D unclear. The germline gives CDR1 SGHTA, CDR2 FQGNSA. This CDR3 region has 12 residues. The CDR3 DNA reads as TGTGCCAGCAGCTTAGAGAGGGATGGCCACACCTTC. The encoded protein is CASSLERDGHTF.

The rearrangement uses TRBV4-2 and TRBJ2-1; perhaps TRBD1 as D (5 bases). Trimming shortened V by 0 bases and J by 0 bases, and 9 bases separated the two germline ends. CDR1 and CDR2 (germline): LGHNA, YNFKEQ. This CDR3 region has 16 residues. The CDR3 DNA reads TGTGCCAGCAGCCAAGATGGGCAGGGCTCCTACAATGAGCAGTTCTTC. This gives the protein CASSQDGQGSYNEQFF.

There are a few counts of this clone. The chain joins TRBV7-2 to TRBJ2-5; 7 nucleotides agree with TRBD1. Looked up from germline, CDR1 is SGHTA and CDR2 is FQGNSA. V shed 1 base, J shed 1 base, and the junction held 9 bases outside the gene matches. There are 17 residues in the CDR3. The CDR3 region is CASSLGGKGASQETQYF. The CDR3 coding sequence is TGTGCCAGCAGCTTAGGGGGTAAGGGGGCAAGCCAAGAGACCCAGTACTTC. Looking up the rest from reference TRBV7-2 and TRBJ2-5 gives the full variable domain: GAGVSQSPSNKVTEKGKDVELRCDPISGHTALYWYRQSLGQGLEFLIYFQGNSAPDKSGLPSDRFSAERTGGSVSTLTIQRTQQEDSAVYLCASSLGGKGASQETQYFGPGTRLLVL.

The chain uses TRBV18 and TRBJ1-1; D possibly corresponds to TRBD1 (5 bases). Trimming shortened V by 3 bases and J by 7 bases, and 15 bases separated the two germline ends. CDR3 length: 14 amino acids. Germline V gene lookup returns CDR1 KGHSH and CDR2 LQKENI. The CDR3 sequence: CASSPVGQGGEAFF. CDR3 in DNA: TGTGCCAGCTCACCGGTAGGGCAGGGAGGTGAAGCTTTCTTT.

This chain connects TRBV11-2 to TRBJ2-6, with D hard to call. CDR1 and CDR2 (germline): SGHAT, FQNNGV. V was shortened by 3 bases and J by 2 bases, with 8 bases between the two germline ends. The CDR3 is 15 amino acids. The DNA of the CDR3 is TGTGCCAGCAGCTTCCCAGTTCCTGGGGCCAACGTCCTGACTTTC. It specifies CASSFPVPGANVLTF.

This chain uses TRBV9 with TRBJ2-1; D might be TRBD1 (6 bases). The ends were cut back, 5 bases at V and 2 bases at J, with 8 bases in the middle. CDR1 is SGDLS, CDR2 YYNGEE, per germline. The CDR3 length is 13 residues. The CDR3 spells CASSWTAYNEQFF. The CDR3 DNA reads TGTGCCAGCAGTTGGACAGCCTACAATGAGCAGTTCTTC.

The chain uses TRBV15 and TRBJ2-3, with 11 bases lining up with TRBD2. V dropped 7 bases and J dropped 8; count of bases not matched to a gene: 8. The CDR3 covers 14 residues. From germline, CDR1 is LNHNV and CDR2 YYDKDF (reference sequence). The CDR3 DNA reads TGTGCCACCACGGGGACTAGCGGAAGGGGTACGCAGTATTTT. As protein: CATTGTSGRGTQYF.

The V and J genes are TRBV18 and TRBJ1-4, with unresolved D. Trimming left V 1 base short and J 5 bases short, with 11 bases between. This CDR3 region has 15 residues. Germline assignment: CDR1 KGHSH and CDR2 LQKENI. In DNA form, the CDR3 reads TGTGCCAGCTCACCACGGCCGGGGTTCAATGAAAAACTGTTTTTT. Its protein is CASSPRPGFNEKLFF.